This TCR beta chain was sequenced for a study of PD-1 blockade in classical Hodgkin lymphoma. Study-wide points: A significant rise in TCR diversity was seen by C4D1 for CD4+ cells but not for CD8+ cells.

On this clone: Its antigen remains unidentified.

Sequencing used immunoSEQ multiplex PCR; TCRdb keeps in-frame clones, though not all of them. The sample has 20,000 to 25,000 clones, around 69% seen once. The CDR3 is 14 amino acids. Germline V gene lookup returns CDR1 MDHEN and CDR2 SYDVKM. Trimming took off 6 bases at V and 7 bases at J, with 16 bases between the two ends. Every patient was affected by relapse after autologous stem cell transplantation, while exposure to brentuximab vedotin was not uniform. The rearrangement joins TRBV28 to TRBJ1-5; D is undetermined. Sequenced here: peripheral blood mononuclear cells (PBMCs), sampled before the second cycle of nivolumab. The sequence came from a human donor with classical Hodgkin lymphoma. The CDR3 nucleotides read TGTGCCAGCAGCGACCCCCAGCCTAGGCAGCCCCAGCATTTT. This gives the protein CASSDPQPRQPQHF.